This TCR beta chain came from a study of cytomegalovirus exposure and HLA in healthy donors. Turning to the study itself: A prior study identified some 100 million unique TCR beta sequences from 180 million or so T cells. Drawn from HLA-typed donors, roughly 87 million unique TCRs were held in an early data release.

A remark on this clone: Its antigen is currently unknown.

PCR used 60 Vbeta primers and 13 Jbeta primers. Produced via immunoSEQ multiplex PCR; TCRdb's table is partial and in-frame only. The sample holds 55,000 to 70,000 clones, under 85% seen once. Study results and caveats: Roughly uniform depth of sequencing across donors was assumed in presence/absence analyses.

The germline V gene encodes CDR1 SEHNR and CDR2 FQNEAQ (reference sequence). The CDR3 length is 17 residues. V dropped 5 bases and J dropped 3; count of bases not matched to a gene: 13. Healthy bone marrow donors supplied every sample. The chain couples TRBV7-9 to TRBJ2-3; 8 bases line up with TRBD2. The TCR sequence derives from an older woman in good health and CMV-seropositive. Material for sequencing was PBMCs. Here the CDR3 reads CASSPIGSSGRTDTQYF. In DNA, the CDR3 is TGTGCCAGCAGCCCGATTGGTTCCAGCGGGAGAACAGATACGCAGTATTTT.